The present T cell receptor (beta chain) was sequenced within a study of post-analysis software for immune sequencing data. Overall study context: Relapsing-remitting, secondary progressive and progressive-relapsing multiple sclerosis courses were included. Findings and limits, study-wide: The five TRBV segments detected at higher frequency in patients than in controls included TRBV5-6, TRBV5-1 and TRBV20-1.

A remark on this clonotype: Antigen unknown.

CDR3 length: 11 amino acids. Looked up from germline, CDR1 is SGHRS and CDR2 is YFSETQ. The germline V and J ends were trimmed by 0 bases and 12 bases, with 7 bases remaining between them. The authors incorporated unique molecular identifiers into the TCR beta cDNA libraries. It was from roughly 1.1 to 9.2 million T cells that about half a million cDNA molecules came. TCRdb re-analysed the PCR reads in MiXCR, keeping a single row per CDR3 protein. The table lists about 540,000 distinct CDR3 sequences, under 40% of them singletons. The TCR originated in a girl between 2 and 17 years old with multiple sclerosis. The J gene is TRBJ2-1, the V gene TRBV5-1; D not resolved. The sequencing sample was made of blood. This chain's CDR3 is CASSLGGWQFF. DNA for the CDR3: TGCGCCAGCAGCTTGGGGGGATGGCAGTTCTTC.